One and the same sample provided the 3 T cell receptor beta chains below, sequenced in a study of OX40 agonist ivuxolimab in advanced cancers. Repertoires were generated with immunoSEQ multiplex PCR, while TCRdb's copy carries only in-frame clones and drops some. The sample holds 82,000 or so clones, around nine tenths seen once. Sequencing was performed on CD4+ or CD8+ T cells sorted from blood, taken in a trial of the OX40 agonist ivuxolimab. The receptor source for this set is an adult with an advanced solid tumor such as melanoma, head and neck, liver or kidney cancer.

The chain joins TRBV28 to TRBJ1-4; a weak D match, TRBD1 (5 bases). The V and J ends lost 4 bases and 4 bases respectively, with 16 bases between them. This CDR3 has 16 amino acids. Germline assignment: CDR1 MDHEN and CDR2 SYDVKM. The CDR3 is CASSSASGGGNEKLFF. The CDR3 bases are TGTGCCAGCAGTTCGGCTTCCGGGGGGGGTAATGAAAAACTGTTTTTT.

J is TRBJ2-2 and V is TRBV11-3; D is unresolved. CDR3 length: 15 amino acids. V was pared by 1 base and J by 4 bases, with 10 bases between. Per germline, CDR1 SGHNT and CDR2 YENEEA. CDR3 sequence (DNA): TGTGCCAGCAGCTTAGGTGCCGCGGCCACCGGGGAGCTGTTTTTT. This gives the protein CASSLGAAATGELFF.

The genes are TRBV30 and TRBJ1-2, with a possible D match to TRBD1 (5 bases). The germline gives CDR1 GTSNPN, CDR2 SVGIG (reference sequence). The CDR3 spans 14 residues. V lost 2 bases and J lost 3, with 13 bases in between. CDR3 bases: TGTGCCTGGAGTAGGGGCCCTGCGTACTATGGCTACACCTTC. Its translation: CAWSRGPAYYGYTF.